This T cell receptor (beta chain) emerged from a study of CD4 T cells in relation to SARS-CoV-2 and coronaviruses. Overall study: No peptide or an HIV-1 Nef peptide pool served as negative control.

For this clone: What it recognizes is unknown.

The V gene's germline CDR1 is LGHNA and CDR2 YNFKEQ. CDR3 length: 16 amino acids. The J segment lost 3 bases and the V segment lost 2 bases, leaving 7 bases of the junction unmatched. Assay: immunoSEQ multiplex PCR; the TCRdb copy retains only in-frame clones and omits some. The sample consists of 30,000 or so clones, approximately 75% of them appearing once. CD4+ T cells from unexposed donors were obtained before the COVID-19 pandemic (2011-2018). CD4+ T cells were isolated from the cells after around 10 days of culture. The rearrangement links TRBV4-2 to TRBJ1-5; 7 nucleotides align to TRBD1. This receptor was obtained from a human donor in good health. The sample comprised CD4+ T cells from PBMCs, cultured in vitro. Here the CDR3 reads CASSQYRGSLNQPQHF. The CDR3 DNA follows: TGTGCCAGCAGCCAATACAGGGGCAGCCTCAATCAGCCCCAGCATTTT.